One T cell receptor (beta chain) is described in this entry. Its antigen is as yet unknown. The RNA usage for each TCR library was roughly 4,000 ng of total RNA. The template switching step added UMIs that contained a 6-nucleotide sample barcode. TCRdb reworked the 5' RACE reads into one entry per CDR3 protein, no DNA. The repertoire shows fewer than 350,000 distinct CDR3 sequences; the top ten hold under 2.5%. This specimen comes from a study of monozygotic twins with inflammatory bowel disease. Study-wide findings and caveats: Patients with IBD had less TCRbeta diversity (inverse Simpson) than their healthy co-twins.

Germline lookup yields CDR1 MNHEY and CDR2 SVGEGT. This CDR3 spans 14 amino acids. Researchers collected around 2.5 ml of blood per donor. This chain connects TRBV6-2 or TRBV6-3 to TRBJ1-5; TCRdb indicates TRBD1, and absent DNA this call remains unverified. This TCR came from a human donor with ulcerative colitis or Crohn's disease, or a healthy co-twin of an affected twin (not recorded which). The specimen sequenced was blood. CDR3 protein: CASRDGKGVQPQHF.